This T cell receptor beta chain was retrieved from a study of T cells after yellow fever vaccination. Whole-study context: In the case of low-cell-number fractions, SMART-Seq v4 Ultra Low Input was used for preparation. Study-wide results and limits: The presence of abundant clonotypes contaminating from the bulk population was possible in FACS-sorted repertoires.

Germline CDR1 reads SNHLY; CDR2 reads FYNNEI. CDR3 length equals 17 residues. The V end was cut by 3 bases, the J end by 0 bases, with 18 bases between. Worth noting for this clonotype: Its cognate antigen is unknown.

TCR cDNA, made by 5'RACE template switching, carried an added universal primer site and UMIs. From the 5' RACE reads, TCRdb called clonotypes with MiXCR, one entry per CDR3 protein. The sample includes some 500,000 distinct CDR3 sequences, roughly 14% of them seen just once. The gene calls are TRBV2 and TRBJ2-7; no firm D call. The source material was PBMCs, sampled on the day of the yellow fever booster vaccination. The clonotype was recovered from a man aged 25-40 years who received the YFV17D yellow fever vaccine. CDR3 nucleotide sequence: TGTGCCAGCAGTGATCTTGTAAAACTACCTAGCTCCTACGAGCAGTACTTC. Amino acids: CASSDLVKLPSSYEQYF.